These 29 T cell receptor beta chains were all obtained from the same sample, sequenced in a study of Graves' ophthalmopathy and Graves' hyperthyroidism. The TCR beta CDR3 regions underwent amplification from RNA transcripts. Second-round multiplex PCR came after first-round RT-PCR with HTBI primers. TCRdb reprocessed the multiplex PCR reads with MiXCR, giving one entry per CDR3 protein. The sample records some 400,000 distinct CDR3 sequences, 15% to 20% being singletons. Sample: peripheral blood. These receptors originate from a woman aged 18-29 years with Graves' ophthalmopathy.

This clonotype was seen repeatedly, ten times or more. CDR3 DNA: TGCAGTGCTTCCTCTAGCGGGGGGGGATCCTACCCGGGGACCCAGTACTTC. Its protein product is CSASSSGGGSYPGTQYF. The chain couples TRBV20-1 to TRBJ2-5; 12 bases are a match to TRBD2. The CDR3 is 17 amino acids. The germline CDR1 and CDR2 sequences are DFQATT and SNEGSKA (reference sequence). After removal of 5 bases from V and 7 bases from J, the junction contained 17 bases not matched to a gene.

This clonotype came up many times. The CDR3 reads CASSLSTSGTQETQYF. The CDR3 DNA sequence: TGTGCCAGCAGTTTATCGACTAGCGGAACCCAAGAGACCCAGTACTTC. The chain links TRBV12-3 or TRBV12-4 to TRBJ2-5; TRBD2 matches 9 bases. The CDR3 has 16 amino acids. Losses at the gene ends were 2 bases for V and 1 base for J; bases not matched to a gene: 5.

This clonotype showed up many times. This chain connects TRBV27 to TRBJ2-7; TRBD2 matches at 8 bases. V lost 6 bases, J lost 7 bases, and 20 bases stayed unmatched. The CDR3 is 17 residues long. In germline, CDR1 is MNHEY, CDR2 SMNVEV (reference sequence). The CDR3 DNA reads TGTGCCAGCAGACCCCTACATCAGGACGGGGGACTAGGGGAGCAGTACTTC. Translation gives CASRPLHQDGGLGEQYF.

This clonotype has a count of ten or more. V is TRBV28 and J is TRBJ2-4; D not resolved. Between the trimmed V and J ends, which lost 5 bases and 0 bases, there was a span of 14 bases. The CDR3 consists of 16 residues. Germline V CDR1 and CDR2: MDHEN, SYDVKM. The CDR3: CASSPRAELAKNIQYF. For the CDR3, the DNA is TGTGCCAGCAGTCCCCGGGCGGAGTTAGCCAAAAACATTCAGTACTTC.

The rearrangement joins TRBV25-1 to TRBJ2-7; a weak D match, TRBD2 (5 bases). The CDR3 loop spans 20 amino acids. CDR1 MGHDK and CDR2 SYGVNS come from the germline V gene. The V gene lost 5 bases and the J gene lost 5 bases, with 34 bases spanning the gap. CDR3 sequence: CASSPLLWNAKRGGNNEQYF. In DNA, the CDR3 is TGTGCCAGCAGTCCCCTTCTCTGGAACGCCAAACGGGGTGGAAATAACGAGCAGTACTTC.

The chain couples TRBV30 to TRBJ2-2; the D is unclear. CDR1 is GTSNPN and CDR2 is SVGIG in the germline V gene (reference sequence). V was cut by 4 bases and J by 7 bases, with 13 bases left in between. This CDR3 is built from 13 residues. CDR3 region: CAWNAPPSGELFF. DNA of the CDR3: TGTGCCTGGAATGCCCCCCCAAGCGGGGAGCTGTTTTTT.

The sample holds many counts of this clonotype. J is TRBJ2-7 and V is TRBV12-3 or TRBV12-4; 9 bases fit TRBD1. The junction had 7 bases not matched to a gene; V was cut back by 5 bases and J by 5 bases. This CDR3 comprises 14 residues. CDR3 residues: CASSPGDRDDEQYF. The CDR3 DNA sequence: TGTGCCAGCAGTCCGGGGGACAGGGACGACGAGCAGTACTTC.

V gene TRBV20-1 combines with J gene TRBJ2-5, with 7 nucleotides matching TRBD2. Per germline, CDR1 DFQATT and CDR2 SNEGSKA (reference sequence). Trimming took 6 bases from V and 5 from J; bases not matched to a gene: 9. The CDR3 runs 13 residues. The CDR3 protein is CSAKGAGEETQYF. As DNA, the CDR3 is TGCAGTGCCAAAGGGGCGGGAGAGGAGACCCAGTACTTC.

This clonotype occurred many times. The V call is TRBV25-1, the J call TRBJ1-3; D possibly corresponds to TRBD1 (6 bases). This CDR3 comprises 17 residues. The V end lost 3 bases, the J end lost 1 base, and 16 bases lay between the germline ends. Germline V gene lookup returns CDR1 MGHDK and CDR2 SYGVNS. The CDR3 loop is CASSDPGQPKSGNTIYF. DNA of the CDR3: TGTGCCAGCAGTGACCCCGGACAGCCAAAATCTGGAAACACCATATATTTT.

The CDR3 loop reads CASSLDGPGYSYEQYF. The CDR3 DNA reads TGCGCCAGCAGCTTAGATGGACCTGGGTACTCCTACGAGCAGTACTTC. This chain uses TRBV5-1 with TRBJ2-7; no firm D call. The V gene lost 2 bases and the J gene lost 0 bases, with 15 bases spanning the gap. The V gene's germline CDR1 is SGHRS and CDR2 YFSETQ. The CDR3 has 16 residues. Using reference TRBV5-1 and TRBJ2-7 for the parts outside the CDR3, the full variable domain is KAGVTQTPRYLIKTRGQQVTLSCSPISGHRSVSWYQQTPGQGLQFLFEYFSETQRNKGNFPGRFSGRQFSNSRSEMNVSTLELGDSALYLCASSLDGPGYSYEQYFGPGTRLTVT.

This clonotype was found many times. The chain uses TRBV12-3 or TRBV12-4 and TRBJ1-1; the D gene is possibly TRBD1 (5 bases). This CDR3 is 17 amino acids long. The V gene lost 3 bases and the J gene lost 1 base, with 18 bases spanning the gap. The CDR3 reads CASSFLMAGLQNTEAFF. CDR3 bases: TGTGCCAGCAGTTTTCTCATGGCAGGGCTCCAGAACACTGAAGCTTTCTTT.

This clonotype showed up many times. This chain links TRBV6-2 or TRBV6-3 with TRBJ1-5; D unclear. The CDR3 length is 12 residues. CDR1 and CDR2 from the germline V gene are MNHEY and SVGEGT. V lost 1 base, J lost 7 bases, and 5 bases lay in between. The chain's CDR3 is CASSYWGQPQHF. CDR3 DNA sequence: TGTGCCAGCAGTTACTGGGGACAGCCCCAGCATTTT.

This clonotype was counted ten times or more. The rearrangement uses TRBV7-8 and TRBJ1-1; D is possibly TRBD1 (6 bases). Deletions cut 9 bases from V and 4 bases from J, with 21 bases between. This CDR3 is 15 amino acids long. From germline, CDR1 is SGHVS and CDR2 FQNEAQ. This CDR3 reads CASLEAFGGGTEAFF. In DNA form, the CDR3 reads TGTGCCAGTCTGGAGGCTTTTGGGGGCGGCACTGAAGCTTTCTTT.

This clonotype was found many times. The gene calls are TRBV11-2 and TRBJ1-2, with 8 bases aligning to TRBD1. J lost 0 bases, V lost 6 bases, and 12 bases had no gene match. Germline assignment: CDR1 SGHAT and CDR2 FQNNGV. CDR3 length: 17 amino acids. CDR3 nucleotides: TGTGCCAGCAGAGCTCAGGGGGCCCTAAAGCCTAACTATGGCTACACCTTC. As protein: CASRAQGALKPNYGYTF. Complete variable domain (other parts from reference TRBV11-2 and TRBJ1-2): EAGVAQSPRYKIIEKRQSVAFWCNPISGHATLYWYQQILGQGPKLLIQFQNNGVVDDSQLPKDRFSAERLKGVDSTLKIQPAKLEDSAVYLCASRAQGALKPNYGYTFGSGTRLTVV.

This rearrangement joins TRBV6-1 to TRBJ2-7; 7 positions match TRBD1. V was pared by 5 bases and J by 5 bases, with 12 bases of the junction left unmatched. Germline CDR1 MNHNS, CDR2 SASEGT. The CDR3 consists of 15 residues. CDR3 amino acids: CASSTTGFTRDEQYF. Here the CDR3 DNA reads TGTGCCAGCAGTACGACAGGGTTCACTAGGGACGAGCAGTACTTC.

This clonotype was observed many times. V and J are TRBV4-1 and TRBJ2-7; 7 bases agree with TRBD2. The junction had 7 bases not matched to a gene; V was cut back by 1 base and J by 7 bases. Germline assignment: CDR1 MGHRA and CDR2 YSYEKL. This CDR3 has 14 amino acids. Here the CDR3 DNA reads TGCGCCAGCAGCCAAGTGTTCGGGGGGAGTGAGCAGTACTTC. Amino acids: CASSQVFGGSEQYF.

This clonotype was observed many times. The V call is TRBV6-5, the J call TRBJ2-7, with TRBD1 matching over 9 bases. The CDR3 is 14 amino acids. Trimming cost V 7 bases and J 2 bases; bases outside gene matches: 6. Germline lookup yields CDR1 MNHEY and CDR2 SVGAGI. CDR3 sequence (DNA): TGTGCCAGCAAAGGGACAGGGCGAGCCTACGAGCAGTACTTC. It codes for CASKGTGRAYEQYF.

This clonotype was found many times. The rearrangement joins TRBV12-3 or TRBV12-4 to TRBJ2-5; D gene ambiguous. The length of the CDR3 is 12 residues. V lost 3 bases and J lost 5, with 7 bases in between. The CDR3 here is CASSFPMETQYF. In nucleotides, the CDR3 is TGTGCCAGCAGTTTTCCAATGGAGACCCAGTACTTC.

This clonotype was seen at least ten times. The CDR3 region has the DNA TGTGCCAGCAGTTACTCGATACGGGGCCAGAACACTGAAGCTTTCTTT. Its translation is CASSYSIRGQNTEAFF. V is TRBV6-2 or TRBV6-3 and J is TRBJ1-1; D may be TRBD1 (5 bases). CDR1 and CDR2 from the germline V gene are MNHEY and SVGEGT. Trimming cost V 0 bases and J 1 base, with 12 bases left between them. The CDR3 has 16 residues.

This clonotype was counted at least ten times. The chain has TRBV12-3 or TRBV12-4 and TRBJ1-1, with a possible D match to TRBD1 (6 bases). Trimming took 5 bases from V and 3 from J, leaving 13 bases between them. There are 14 residues in the CDR3. The CDR3 loop reads CASSQKGGYTEAFF. Written as DNA, the CDR3 is TGTGCCAGCAGTCAGAAGGGGGGGTACACTGAAGCTTTCTTT.

This clonotype was recorded many times. This chain joins TRBV24-1 and TRBJ1-1; D is unresolved. The V end was cut by 0 bases, the J end by 9 bases, with 4 bases between. This CDR3 has 11 residues. Germline CDR1 and CDR2: KGHDR and SFDVKD. Written as DNA, the CDR3 is TGTGCCACCAGTGATTTGCAGCAAGCTTTCTTT. Encoded protein: CATSDLQQAFF.

This clonotype was counted at least ten times. The chain uses TRBV5-4 and TRBJ2-7, with TRBD1 matching 8 bases. CDR1 SGHNT and CDR2 YYREEE come from the germline V gene (reference sequence). CDR3 length: 14 residues. V lost 1 base, J lost 5 bases, and 5 bases stayed unmatched. The CDR3 protein is CASSLYRGTDEQYF. The CDR3 DNA follows: TGTGCCAGCAGCTTGTACAGGGGGACCGACGAGCAGTACTTC.

This clonotype appeared many times. J is TRBJ2-7 and V is TRBV6-9; D remains unclear. The CDR3 sequence is 12 residues long. Trimming stripped 6 bases from V and 2 bases from J, with 8 bases between. Germline assignment: CDR1 MNHGY and CDR2 SVAAGI. The CDR3 sequence: CASRGIAYEQYF. CDR3 DNA sequence: TGTGCCAGCAGGGGGATCGCCTACGAGCAGTACTTC.

This clonotype was seen many times. In DNA form, the CDR3 reads TGTGCCAGCAGAATTTCCGAGACCCAGTACTTC. It specifies CASRISETQYF. V is TRBV11-2 and J is TRBJ2-5; D is ambiguous. Germline V lookup: CDR1 SGHAT, CDR2 FQNNGV. The germline V and J ends were trimmed by 6 bases and 5 bases, with 7 bases remaining between them. The CDR3 totals 11 residues.

This chain links TRBV2 with TRBJ2-2; D unresolved. Trimming stripped 2 bases from V and 8 bases from J, with 9 bases between. The CDR3 spans 13 residues. CDR1 is SNHLY, CDR2 FYNNEI, per germline. For the CDR3, the DNA is TGTGCCAGCAGTGAATCTGGTCCTGGGGAGCTGTTTTTT. The encoded protein is CASSESGPGELFF.

This clonotype was observed at least ten times. The genes are TRBV10-3 and TRBJ1-2; 8 nucleotides line up with TRBD1. The J segment lost 2 bases and the V segment lost 3 bases, leaving 5 bases of the junction unmatched. Germline V gene lookup returns CDR1 ENHRY and CDR2 SYGVKD. The CDR3 contains 15 residues. CDR3: CAISDVGQGNYGYTF. In nucleotides, the CDR3 is TGTGCCATCAGTGATGTAGGACAGGGAAACTATGGCTACACCTTC.

This clonotype was picked up a small number of times. DNA of the CDR3: TGTGCCAGCAGCTTACGGCAGGGGATAAATTCACCCCTCCACTTT. Amino acids: CASSLRQGINSPLHF. This chain connects TRBV7-2 to TRBJ1-6; TRBD1 is a possible D gene (6 bases). CDR3 length: 15 residues. Trimming removed 2 bases at V and 7 bases at J, with 12 bases between. Germline CDR1 is SGHTA and CDR2 is FQGNSA.

This clonotype showed up many times. J is TRBJ2-5 and V is TRBV20-1, with 7 bases fitting TRBD1. The V segment lost 2 bases and the J segment 5 bases; nucleotides outside the gene matches: 8. This CDR3 is built from 14 residues. Germline values: CDR1 DFQATT, CDR2 SNEGSKA (reference sequence). The CDR3 loop is CSARTPTGMETQYF. CDR3 DNA sequence: TGCAGTGCTAGAACCCCGACAGGGATGGAGACCCAGTACTTC.

This clonotype was counted many times. This chain joins TRBV6-2 or TRBV6-3 and TRBJ2-7; D call uncertain. Germline CDR1 is MNHEY and CDR2 is SVGEGT. Trimming took 2 bases from V and 0 from J, leaving 14 bases between them. The CDR3 totals 16 residues. CDR3 sequence: CASSYPPGRSSYEQYF. The CDR3 nucleotides read TGTGCCAGCAGTTACCCCCCAGGAAGAAGCTCCTACGAGCAGTACTTC.